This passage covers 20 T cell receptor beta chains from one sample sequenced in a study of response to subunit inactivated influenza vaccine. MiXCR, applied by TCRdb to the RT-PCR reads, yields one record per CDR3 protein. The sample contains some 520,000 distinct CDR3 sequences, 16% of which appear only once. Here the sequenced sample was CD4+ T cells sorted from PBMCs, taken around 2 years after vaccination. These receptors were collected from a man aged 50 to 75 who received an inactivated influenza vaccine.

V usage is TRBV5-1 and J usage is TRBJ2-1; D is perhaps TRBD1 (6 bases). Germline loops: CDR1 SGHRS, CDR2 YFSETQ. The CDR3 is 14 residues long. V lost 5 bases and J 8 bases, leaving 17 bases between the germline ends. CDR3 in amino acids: CASRVEQGLDEQFF. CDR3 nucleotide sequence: TGCGCCAGCAGAGTTGAGCAGGGGTTAGATGAGCAGTTCTTC.

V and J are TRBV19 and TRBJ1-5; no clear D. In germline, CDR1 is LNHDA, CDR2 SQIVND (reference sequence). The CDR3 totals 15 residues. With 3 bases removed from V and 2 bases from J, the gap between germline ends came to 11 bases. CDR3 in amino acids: CASSMVFGGNQPQHF. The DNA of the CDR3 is TGTGCCAGTAGTATGGTGTTCGGGGGCAATCAGCCCCAGCATTTT.

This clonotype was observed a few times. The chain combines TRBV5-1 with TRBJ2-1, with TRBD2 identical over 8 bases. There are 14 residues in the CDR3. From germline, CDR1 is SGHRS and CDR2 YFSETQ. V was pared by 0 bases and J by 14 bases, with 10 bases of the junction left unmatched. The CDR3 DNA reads TGCGCCAGCAGCTTGGAAGGTAGCGGGATCAGGGAGTTCTTC. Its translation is CASSLEGSGIREFF.

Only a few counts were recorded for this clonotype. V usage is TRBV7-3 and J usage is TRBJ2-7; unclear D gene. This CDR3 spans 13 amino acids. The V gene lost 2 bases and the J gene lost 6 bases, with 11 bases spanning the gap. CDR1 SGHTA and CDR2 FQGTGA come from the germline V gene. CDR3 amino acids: CASSLQAYGEQYF. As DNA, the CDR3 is TGTGCCAGCAGCTTACAGGCGTATGGCGAGCAGTACTTC.

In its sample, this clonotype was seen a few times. In DNA, the CDR3 is TGCAGTGCTAGAGATAGGCGACTAGCGGGAGCCGGGGAGCTGTTTTTT. Encoded protein: CSARDRRLAGAGELFF. This sequence joins TRBV20-1 and TRBJ2-2; 12 bases align to TRBD2. The length of the CDR3 is 16 residues. V was clipped by 0 bases and J by 6 bases; unmatched bases: 5. Germline V CDR1 and CDR2: DFQATT, SNEGSKA (reference sequence).

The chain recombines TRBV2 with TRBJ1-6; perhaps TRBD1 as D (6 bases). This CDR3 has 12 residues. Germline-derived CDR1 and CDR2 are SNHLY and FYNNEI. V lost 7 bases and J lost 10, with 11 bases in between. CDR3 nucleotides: TGTGCCAGCATGGGGGGCAGCTCACCCCTCCACTTT. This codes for CASMGGSSPLHF.

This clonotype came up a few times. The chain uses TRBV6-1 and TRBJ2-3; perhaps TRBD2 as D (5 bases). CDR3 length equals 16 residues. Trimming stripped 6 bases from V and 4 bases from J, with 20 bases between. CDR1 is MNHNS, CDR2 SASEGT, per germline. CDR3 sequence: CASSEPARTGADTQYF. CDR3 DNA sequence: TGTGCCAGCAGCGAACCGGCACGGACTGGGGCAGATACGCAGTATTTT.

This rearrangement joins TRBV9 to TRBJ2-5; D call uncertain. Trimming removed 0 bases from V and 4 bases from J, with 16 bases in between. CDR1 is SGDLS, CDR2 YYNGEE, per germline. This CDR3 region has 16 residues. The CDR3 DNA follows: TGTGCCAGCAGCGTAGGGAATTTAGGCAGCCCAGAGACCCAGTACTTC. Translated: CASSVGNLGSPETQYF.

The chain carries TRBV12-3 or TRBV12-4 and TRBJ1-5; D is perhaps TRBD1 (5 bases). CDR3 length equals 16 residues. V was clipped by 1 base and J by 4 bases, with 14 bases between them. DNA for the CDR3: TGTGCCAGCAGTTTAGTTGGGGGTTCGACTAATCAGCCCCAGCATTTT. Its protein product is CASSLVGGSTNQPQHF.

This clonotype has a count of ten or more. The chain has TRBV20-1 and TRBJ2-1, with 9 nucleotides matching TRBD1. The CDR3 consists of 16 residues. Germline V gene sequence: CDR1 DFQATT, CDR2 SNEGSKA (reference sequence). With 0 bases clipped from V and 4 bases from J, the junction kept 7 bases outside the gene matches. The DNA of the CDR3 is TGCAGTGCTAGAGATCCGGGACAGGGCGTGTACAATGAGCAGTTCTTC. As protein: CSARDPGQGVYNEQFF.

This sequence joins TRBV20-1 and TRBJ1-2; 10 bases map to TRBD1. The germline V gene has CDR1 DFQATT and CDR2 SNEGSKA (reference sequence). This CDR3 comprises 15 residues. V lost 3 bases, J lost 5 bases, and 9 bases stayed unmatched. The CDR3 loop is CSARNRDRGLYGYTF. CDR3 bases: TGCAGTGCTAGGAACCGGGACAGGGGTCTTTATGGCTACACCTTC.

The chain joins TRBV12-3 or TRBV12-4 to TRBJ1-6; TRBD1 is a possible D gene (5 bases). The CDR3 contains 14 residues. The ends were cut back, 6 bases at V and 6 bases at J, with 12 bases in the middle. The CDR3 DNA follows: TGTGCCAGCAGCAGACAGAGGAGTAATTCACCCCTCCACTTT. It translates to CASSRQRSNSPLHF.

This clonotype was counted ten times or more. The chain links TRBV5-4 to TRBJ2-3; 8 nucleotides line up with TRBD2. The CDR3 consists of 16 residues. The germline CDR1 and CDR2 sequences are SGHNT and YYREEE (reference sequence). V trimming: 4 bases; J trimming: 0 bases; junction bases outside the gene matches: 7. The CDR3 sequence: CASSPSGGASTDTQYF. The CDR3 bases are TGTGCCAGCAGCCCCAGCGGGGGTGCTAGCACAGATACGCAGTATTTT. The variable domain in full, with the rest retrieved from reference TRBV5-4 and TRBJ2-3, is ETGVTQSPTHLIKTRGQQVTLRCSSQSGHNTVSWYQQALGQGPQFIFQYYREEENGRGNFPPRFSGLQFPNYSSELNVNALELDDSALYLCASSPSGGASTDTQYFGPGTRLTVL.

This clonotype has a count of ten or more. The CDR3 DNA sequence: TGCGCCAGCAGTGATGACGGTAGCAATCAGCCCCAGCATTTT. Its translation: CASSDDGSNQPQHF. The chain carries TRBV10-2 and TRBJ1-5; the D is unclear. V was shortened by 3 bases and J by 0 bases, with 6 bases between the two germline ends. From germline, CDR1 is WSHSY and CDR2 SAAADI. CDR3 length: 14 residues.

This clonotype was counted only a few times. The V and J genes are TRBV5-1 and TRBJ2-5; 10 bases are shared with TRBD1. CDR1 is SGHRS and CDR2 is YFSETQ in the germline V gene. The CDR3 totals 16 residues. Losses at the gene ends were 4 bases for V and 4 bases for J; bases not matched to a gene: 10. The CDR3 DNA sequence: TGCGCCAGCAGCCCCGGGACAGGGGCGGTGGGAGAGACCCAGTACTTC. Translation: CASSPGTGAVGETQYF.

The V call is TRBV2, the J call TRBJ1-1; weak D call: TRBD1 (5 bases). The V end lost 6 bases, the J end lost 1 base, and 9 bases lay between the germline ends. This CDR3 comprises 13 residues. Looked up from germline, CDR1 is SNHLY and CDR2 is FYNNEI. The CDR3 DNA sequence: TGTGCCAGCAGCAACAGGAAGAACACTGAAGCTTTCTTT. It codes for CASSNRKNTEAFF.

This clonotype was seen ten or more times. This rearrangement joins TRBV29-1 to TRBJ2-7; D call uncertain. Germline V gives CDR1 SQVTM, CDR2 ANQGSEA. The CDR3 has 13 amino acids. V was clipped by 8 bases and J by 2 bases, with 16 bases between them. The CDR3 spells CSYKQDSTYEQYF. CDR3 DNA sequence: TGCAGCTACAAACAAGATTCTACCTACGAGCAGTACTTC.

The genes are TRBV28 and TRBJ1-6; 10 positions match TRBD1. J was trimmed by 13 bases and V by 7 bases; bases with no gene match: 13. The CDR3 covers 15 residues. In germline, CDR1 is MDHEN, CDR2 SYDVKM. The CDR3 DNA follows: TGTGCCAGCACCGGACAGGGGGTACCTGGTTGGCCCCTCCACTTT. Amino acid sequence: CASTGQGVPGWPLHF.

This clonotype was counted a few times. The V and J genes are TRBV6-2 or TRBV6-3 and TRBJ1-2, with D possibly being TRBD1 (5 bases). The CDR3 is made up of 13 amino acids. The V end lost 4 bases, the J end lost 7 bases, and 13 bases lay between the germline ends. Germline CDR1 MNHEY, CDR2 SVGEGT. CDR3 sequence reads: CASSWAQGRGYTF. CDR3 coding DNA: TGTGCCAGCAGTTGGGCTCAGGGACGTGGCTACACCTTC.

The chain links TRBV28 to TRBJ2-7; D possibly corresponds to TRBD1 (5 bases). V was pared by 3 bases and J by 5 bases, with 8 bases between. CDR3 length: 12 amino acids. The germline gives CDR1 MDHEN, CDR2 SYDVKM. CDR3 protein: CASSFRVHEQYF. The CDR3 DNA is TGTGCCAGCAGTTTCAGGGTCCACGAGCAGTACTTC.